This T cell receptor beta chain came from a study of technical replicates of blood from a handful of donors. The CDR3 contains 12 residues. Germline V gene data show CDR1 as SGDLS and CDR2 as YYNGEE. V was pared by 0 bases and J by 5 bases, with 5 bases between. Assay used: immunoSEQ multiplex PCR; TCRdb lists only in-frame clones, some missing. The table records some 64,000 clones, around 97% of them present only once. This sequence was found in a human donor in good health. Sequencing input: T cells isolated from PBMCs. This chain uses TRBV9 with TRBJ1-2, with D hard to call. The CDR3 is CASSVAGYGYTF. The CDR3 region has the DNA TGTGCCAGCAGCGTAGCGGGATATGGCTACACCTTC.